This T cell receptor (beta chain) derives from a study of human versus mouse CDR3 diversity and MHC coevolution. Germline V gives CDR1 SGDLS, CDR2 YYNGEE. Between the trimmed V and J ends, which lost 1 base and 0 bases, there was a span of 17 bases. The CDR3 consists of 17 residues. Sorting isolated naive CD4 T cells lacking CD45RO and expressing CD62L. TCRdb's copy holds only in-frame clones and misses some; the assay was immunoSEQ multiplex PCR. The table has 80,000 or so clones, 80% to 95% seen once. Sequencing was performed on naive CD4+ T cells from blood. Noted subset: CD45RO-negative CD62L-positive naive CD4 T cells. The source is a person between 25 and 70 years old in good health. The chain carries TRBV9 and TRBJ2-7; D uncertain. CDR3 sequence (DNA): TGTGCCAGCAGCGTATTTTCGTACGCGTCGAACTCCTACGAGCAGTACTTC. It translates to CASSVFSYASNSYEQYF.